Following are 5 T cell receptor beta chains from one sample sequenced in a study of CD8+CD57+ T cells in acquired aplastic anemia. Genomic DNA, serving as template, underwent TCR beta VDJ and CDR3 profiling. A single record per CDR3 protein comes from TCRdb applying MiXCR to the reads. Here the sample spans approximately 200,000 distinct CDR3 sequences, 60% to 65% being singletons. The sample taken for sequencing was sorted CD4+, CD8+, or CD8+CD57+ T cells (not recorded which) from PBMCs. The receptor source for this set is a human donor in good health.

V and J are TRBV7-9 and TRBJ1-3; TRBD1 is a possible D gene (5 bases). The germline CDR1 and CDR2 sequences are SEHNR and FQNEAQ (reference sequence). The germline V and J ends were trimmed by 10 bases and 0 bases, with 13 bases remaining between them. The CDR3 has 14 amino acids. DNA for the CDR3: TGTGCCATGTCCGGGGGTTACTCTGGAAACACCATATATTTT. This gives the protein CAMSGGYSGNTIYF.

The chain links TRBV19 to TRBJ2-1; 8 bases fit TRBD1. Per germline, CDR1 LNHDA and CDR2 SQIVND (reference sequence). The CDR3 spans 16 residues. V lost 5 bases and J lost 3; bases outside the gene matches: 9. In DNA form, the CDR3 reads TGTGCCAGTAGTCTCAAGACAGGGGCGCTCTACAATGAGCAGTTCTTC. Translated: CASSLKTGALYNEQFF.

V is TRBV4-1 and J is TRBJ1-1, with 9 bases aligning to TRBD1. The germline gives CDR1 MGHRA, CDR2 YSYEKL. V trimming: 3 bases; J trimming: 9 bases; junction bases outside the gene matches: 5. The CDR3 extends over 13 amino acids. The CDR3 loop reads CASSQGTGFKAFF. Here the CDR3 DNA reads TGCGCCAGCAGCCAGGGGACAGGGTTTAAAGCTTTCTTT.

V gene TRBV24-1 combines with J gene TRBJ1-6; D is unclear. Germline CDR1 reads KGHDR; CDR2 reads SFDVKD. This CDR3 is built from 14 residues. The V end lost 3 bases, the J end lost 7 bases, and 9 bases lay between the germline ends. The CDR3, as DNA: TGTGCCACCAGTGATAGCTGGGAAAATTCACCCCTCCACTTT. Translation gives CATSDSWENSPLHF.

This clonotype was seen more than once but under ten times. V and J are TRBV7-8 and TRBJ2-7; the D gene is possibly TRBD1 (6 bases). The CDR3 length is 17 residues. Deletions cut 5 bases from V and 2 bases from J, with 22 bases between. Germline CDR1 is SGHVS and CDR2 is FQNEAQ. The CDR3 nucleotides are TGTGCCAGCAGCCCTGCTGGGGGCGGCTACCGTCCCTACGAGCAGTACTTC. Encoded protein: CASSPAGGGYRPYEQYF.